The 8 T cell receptor beta chains reported below all come from one sample, sequenced in a study of CD8 T cells in ankylosing spondylitis. The antigens for these receptors are not known. TCRdb ran MiXCR on the 5' RACE reads and lists one entry per CDR3 protein. This sample has roughly 700,000 distinct CDR3 sequences, with around a fifth found just once. Notes on the study in general: There was a TCR beta motif, made of several highly homologous variants, that appeared characteristic of ankylosing spondylitis blood.

Source material: blood, either unsorted or a sorted T cell fraction (not recorded which). These receptors came from a male donor with ankylosing spondylitis.

The rearrangement uses TRBV12-3 or TRBV12-4 and TRBJ2-3; TRBD2 is a possible D gene (6 bases). Trimming removed 4 bases at V and 2 bases at J, with 10 bases between. CDR3 length equals 14 residues. The CDR3 DNA reads TGTGCCAGCAGTTCATCGGGAGTCACAGATACGCAGTATTTT. Its translation: CASSSSGVTDTQYF.

This clonotype was found a few times. V is TRBV20-1 and J is TRBJ2-3; 7 nucleotides match TRBD2. This CDR3 is 12 amino acids long. The ends lost 6 bases at V and 4 bases at J; junction bases unmatched: 4. Germline CDR1 reads DFQATT; CDR2 reads SNEGSKA (reference sequence). The CDR3 loop is CSARTSADTQYF. Written as DNA, the CDR3 is TGCAGTGCAAGGACTAGTGCAGATACGCAGTATTTT.

In this sample, this clonotype turned up many times. The chain employs TRBV15 and TRBJ1-1; unclear D gene. The length of the CDR3 is 15 residues. Trimming removed 2 bases at V and 4 bases at J, with 14 bases between. Germline lookup yields CDR1 LNHNV and CDR2 YYDKDF (reference sequence). The CDR3: CATSRTPPYSTEAFF. As DNA, the CDR3 is TGTGCCACCAGCAGAACCCCCCCTTACAGCACTGAAGCTTTCTTT.

The V and J genes are TRBV27 and TRBJ2-7; 7 nucleotides line up with TRBD2. V trimming: 6 bases; J trimming: 3 bases; junction bases outside the gene matches: 14. The CDR3 totals 16 residues. The V gene's germline CDR1 is MNHEY and CDR2 SMNVEV (reference sequence). In DNA form, the CDR3 reads TGTGCCAGCAGCCCCCGCTGGGATGGGGGGGGCTACGAGCAGTACTTC. It encodes CASSPRWDGGGYEQYF.

This clonotype was detected only a few times. The V call is TRBV29-1, the J call TRBJ2-1; either TRBD1 or TRBD2 may supply D (5 bases each). V was clipped by 8 bases and J by 4 bases, with 24 bases between them. CDR3 length equals 16 residues. Germline V lookup: CDR1 SQVTM, CDR2 ANQGSEA. The CDR3: CSTRGRLEPRYNEQFF. CDR3 nucleotides: TGCAGCACGAGGGGCCGACTCGAACCGCGGTACAATGAGCAGTTCTTC.

This clonotype was found a few times. Written as DNA, the CDR3 is TGTGCCAGCAGCTTACGTCTGGGGGAGACCCAGTACTTC. Its protein is CASSLRLGETQYF. V is TRBV7-2 and J is TRBJ2-5; no definite D call. Germline V gives CDR1 SGHTA, CDR2 FQGNSA. Trimming removed 2 bases from V and 5 bases from J, with 9 bases in between. This CDR3 is 13 amino acids long.

The rearrangement joins TRBV4-1 to TRBJ2-5; D call uncertain. The CDR3 extends over 15 amino acids. Trimming took 1 base from V and 1 from J, leaving 10 bases between them. Germline V lookup: CDR1 MGHRA, CDR2 YSYEKL. The CDR3 spells CASSQVLDPQETQYF. The CDR3 DNA follows: TGCGCCAGCAGCCAAGTGTTAGATCCCCAAGAGACCCAGTACTTC.

V is TRBV12-3 or TRBV12-4 and J is TRBJ2-1; TRBD2 aligns across 8 bases. V was clipped by 5 bases and J by 3 bases; unmatched bases: 6. The CDR3 loop spans 15 amino acids. The CDR3 region has the DNA TGTGCCAGCAGTCCGACTAGCGTTGACTACAATGAGCAGTTCTTC. Its protein is CASSPTSVDYNEQFF.